The 22 T cell receptor beta chains reported below all come from one sample, sequenced in a study of identical twins. TCRdb processed the 5' RACE reads anew with MiXCR; each CDR3 protein has one entry. Seen here are about 920,000 distinct CDR3 sequences, 9% to 15% observed once, and the top ten hold 1.5% to 2%. The sample was also reused in another study, on yellow fever vaccine responses in identical twins.

The sample was PBMCs. These receptors were taken from a woman younger than 30 in good health.

The rearrangement uses TRBV6-5 and TRBJ2-4, with D perhaps TRBD2 (6 bases). Trimming left V 2 bases short and J 1 base short, with 21 bases between. CDR1 is MNHEY, CDR2 SVGAGI, per germline. The CDR3 contains 19 residues. CDR3 bases: TGTGCCAGCAGTTACAGTGCGGGGAGAACGACTGGGGCCAAAAACATTCAGTACTTC. It translates to CASSYSAGRTTGAKNIQYF.

This clonotype was counted many times. The genes are TRBV20-1 and TRBJ1-1; no clear D gene. Looked up from germline, CDR1 is DFQATT and CDR2 is SNEGSKA (reference sequence). This CDR3 has 13 amino acids. Trimming took off 5 bases at V and 3 bases at J, with 13 bases between the two ends. The CDR3 region is CSARFWGDTEAFF. Written as DNA, the CDR3 is TGCAGTGCTCGTTTCTGGGGAGACACTGAAGCTTTCTTT.

The chain combines TRBV12-3 or TRBV12-4 with TRBJ2-2; TRBD1 might be the D (5 bases). This CDR3 is built from 14 residues. V dropped 5 bases and J dropped 0 bases, with 7 bases sitting between them. This CDR3 reads CASSTGPNTGELFF. The CDR3 DNA sequence: TGTGCCAGCAGTACAGGCCCGAACACCGGGGAGCTGTTTTTT.

This clonotype was seen once. This chain uses TRBV3-1 with TRBJ2-3; TRBD2 matches 12 bases. CDR3 length equals 18 residues. V shed 10 bases, J shed 2 bases, and the junction held 16 bases outside the gene matches. Germline values: CDR1 LGHDT, CDR2 YNNKEL (reference sequence). Here the CDR3 reads CAICFPLGLAGTTDTQYF. In DNA, the CDR3 is TGTGCCATCTGTTTCCCCCTCGGACTAGCGGGGACCACAGATACGCAGTATTTT.

This clonotype was counted only a few times. This rearrangement joins TRBV4-1 to TRBJ2-2, with TRBD1 identical over 7 bases. V was pared by 3 bases and J by 1 base, with 14 bases of the junction left unmatched. The CDR3 spans 19 residues. Germline V gene lookup returns CDR1 MGHRA and CDR2 YSYEKL. The CDR3 nucleotides are TGCGCCAGCAGCCAGTTGGCCCATGGACAGGACTTGAACACCGGGGAGCTGTTTTTT. This gives the protein CASSQLAHGQDLNTGELFF.

This clonotype was counted between two and nine times. The chain employs TRBV7-6 and TRBJ2-1; TRBD2 matches at 10 bases. The trim removed 3 bases at V and 9 bases at J, leaving 20 bases unmatched. Germline V gene data show CDR1 as SGHVS and CDR2 as FNYEAQ. The CDR3 totals 19 residues. The chain's CDR3 is CASSFGPPSSSGSGSEQFF. The CDR3 region has the DNA TGTGCCAGCAGCTTCGGACCCCCCTCGTCTAGCGGGAGTGGGAGTGAGCAGTTCTTC.

This clonotype has a handful of counts. The CDR3 coding sequence is TGTGCCAGCAGCCAAGCGGCCGGTAACAATGAGCAGTTCTTC. It translates to CASSQAAGNNEQFF. The rearrangement links TRBV4-2 to TRBJ2-1; no reliable D call. The CDR3 has 14 residues. Germline V gene sequence: CDR1 LGHNA, CDR2 YNFKEQ. Trimming removed 1 base at V and 5 bases at J, with 9 bases between.

This chain connects TRBV7-2 to TRBJ2-5; D gene uncertain. V lost 5 bases and J 5 bases, leaving 15 bases between the germline ends. The CDR3 loop spans 14 amino acids. CDR1 SGHTA and CDR2 FQGNSA come from the germline V gene. The CDR3 sequence is CASSQTTVAETQYF. In nucleotides, the CDR3 is TGTGCCAGCAGCCAGACCACCGTTGCGGAGACCCAGTACTTC.

CDR3: CATSRDRTFIVSYEQYF. CDR3 DNA sequence: TGTGCCACCAGCAGAGATAGAACCTTCATCGTCTCCTACGAGCAGTACTTC. This chain joins TRBV15 and TRBJ2-7; the D is unclear. Germline CDR1 LNHNV, CDR2 YYDKDF (reference sequence). V lost 0 bases, J lost 0 bases, and 15 bases lay in between. The CDR3 runs 17 residues. Combining the CDR3 with reference TRBV15 and TRBJ2-7 gives the whole variable domain DAMVIQNPRYQVTQFGKPVTLSCSQTLNHNVMYWYQQKSSQAPKLLFHYYDKDFNNEADTPDNFQSRRPNTSFCFLDIRSPGLGDTAMYLCATSRDRTFIVSYEQYFGPGTRLTVT.

This clonotype came up a few times. The V and J genes are TRBV20-1 and TRBJ2-1, with 10 bases fitting TRBD2. Per germline, CDR1 DFQATT and CDR2 SNEGSKA (reference sequence). V shed 3 bases and J 7 bases; nucleotides not matched to a gene: 6. There are 14 residues in the CDR3. The CDR3: CSASRLAGVNEQFF. The CDR3 bases are TGCAGTGCTAGCCGGCTAGCGGGGGTTAATGAGCAGTTCTTC.

The rearrangement links TRBV28 to TRBJ1-5; D possibly corresponds to TRBD1 (5 bases). CDR3 length: 17 residues. Trimming stripped 2 bases from V and 1 base from J, with 15 bases between. Looked up from germline, CDR1 is MDHEN and CDR2 is SYDVKM. The CDR3: CASSLAGIGGSNQPQHF. The CDR3 bases are TGTGCCAGCAGTTTAGCAGGGATTGGGGGGAGCAATCAGCCCCAGCATTTT.

V and J are TRBV5-6 and TRBJ2-1; 9 bases map to TRBD1. J was trimmed by 0 bases and V by 4 bases; bases with no gene match: 17. The germline gives CDR1 SGHDT, CDR2 YYEEEE. The CDR3 contains 20 residues. Written as DNA, the CDR3 is TGTGCCAGCAGCCCCCCGCCGGACAGGGGCCCGAAAGCCTCCTACAATGAGCAGTTCTTC. It translates to CASSPPPDRGPKASYNEQFF.

The chain uses TRBV12-3 or TRBV12-4 and TRBJ2-5, with 10 nucleotides matching TRBD2. J lost 2 bases, V lost 10 bases, and 13 bases had no gene match. The CDR3 is 16 residues long. As DNA, the CDR3 is TGTGCCACCTCCAGCGGGGGGGCTTGGGGGCAAGAGACCCAGTACTTC. Protein sequence: CATSSGGAWGQETQYF.

This clonotype has ten or more counts. The chain has TRBV12-3 or TRBV12-4 and TRBJ1-1; 11 positions agree with TRBD1. The J segment lost 5 bases and the V segment lost 6 bases, leaving 11 bases of the junction unmatched. The CDR3 spans 16 residues. The DNA of the CDR3 is TGTGCCAGCAGCCCCTTTGGGACAGGGGGTAATACTGAAGCTTTCTTT. Protein sequence: CASSPFGTGGNTEAFF.

This clonotype has a handful of counts. The V call is TRBV6-1, the J call TRBJ1-2; 7 bases align to TRBD1. V trimming: 6 bases; J trimming: 6 bases; junction bases outside the gene matches: 7. CDR3 length: 13 residues. The germline V gene encodes CDR1 MNHNS and CDR2 SASEGT. The CDR3 DNA sequence: TGTGCCAGCAGAGATAGACAGGGAGATGGCTACACCTTC. Translating gives CASRDRQGDGYTF.

This clonotype was detected only a few times. One junction end disagrees with the germline gene, perhaps due to a read error. V and J are TRBV4-2 and TRBJ2-1, with D perhaps TRBD2 (5 bases). Germline V gene sequence: CDR1 LGHNA, CDR2 YNFKEQ. The CDR3 extends over 11 amino acids. The CDR3 DNA reads as TGTGCCAGCAGCCAAGATCGGGGTTGGATCTTC. Residues: CASSQDRGWIF.

This chain joins TRBV28 and TRBJ2-7; TRBD2 matches at 12 bases. The junction had 5 bases not matched to a gene; V was cut back by 10 bases and J by 4 bases. The germline CDR1 and CDR2 sequences are MDHEN and SYDVKM. CDR3 length: 13 amino acids. The CDR3 is CATWTSGTYEQYF. The CDR3 DNA sequence: TGTGCCACTTGGACTAGCGGGACTTACGAGCAGTACTTC.

The genes are TRBV10-3 and TRBJ2-7, with D hard to call. The CDR3 has 14 amino acids. The germline gives CDR1 ENHRY, CDR2 SYGVKD. V was clipped by 1 base and J by 5 bases, with 12 bases between them. DNA for the CDR3: TGTGCCATCAGTGAGTTAGGGTCCCAAAACGAGCAGTACTTC. As protein: CAISELGSQNEQYF.

This clonotype was picked up a small number of times. The chain links TRBV5-5 to TRBJ1-3; TRBD1 matches at 8 bases. The CDR3 consists of 16 residues. Germline CDR1 and CDR2: SGHKS and YYEKEE (reference sequence). The V gene end was trimmed by 3 bases and the J gene end by 0 bases; junction bases not matched to a gene: 5. The CDR3 DNA follows: TGTGCCAGCAGCTGGGACAGGCAAAGCTCTGGAAACACCATATATTTT. It translates to CASSWDRQSSGNTIYF. The full variable domain, with the rest looked up from reference TRBV5-5 and TRBJ1-3, is DAGVTQSPTHLIKTRGQQVTLRCSPISGHKSVSWYQQVLGQGPQFIFQYYEKEERGRGNFPDRFSARQFPNYSSELNVNALLLGDSALYLCASSWDRQSSGNTIYFGEGSWLTVV.

The rearrangement links TRBV4-1 to TRBJ1-1; D is possibly TRBD1 (6 bases). With 3 bases removed from V and 4 bases from J, the gap between germline ends came to 12 bases. There are 14 residues in the CDR3. Germline lookup yields CDR1 MGHRA and CDR2 YSYEKL. The DNA for the CDR3 is TGCGCCAGCAGCCACCAGGGGTCGGTCACTGAAGCTTTCTTT. It encodes CASSHQGSVTEAFF.

In this sample, this clonotype turned up a few times. The chain combines TRBV9 with TRBJ2-1; 8 bases agree with TRBD2. The CDR3 runs to 14 residues. Losses at the gene ends were 0 bases for V and 5 bases for J; bases not matched to a gene: 1. The germline CDR1 and CDR2 sequences are SGDLS and YYNGEE. The CDR3: CASSVEAGDNEQFF. The DNA for the CDR3 is TGTGCCAGCAGCGTAGAAGCGGGAGACAATGAGCAGTTCTTC.

This clonotype was counted between two and nine times. This chain joins TRBV5-1 and TRBJ2-1; no definite D call. Trimming left V 0 bases short and J 3 bases short, with 13 bases between. This CDR3 is built from 16 residues. CDR1 and CDR2 (germline): SGHRS, YFSETQ. The CDR3 bases are TGCGCCAGCAGCTTGGCGGCCGGACCGGGCTACAATGAGCAGTTCTTC. As protein: CASSLAAGPGYNEQFF.